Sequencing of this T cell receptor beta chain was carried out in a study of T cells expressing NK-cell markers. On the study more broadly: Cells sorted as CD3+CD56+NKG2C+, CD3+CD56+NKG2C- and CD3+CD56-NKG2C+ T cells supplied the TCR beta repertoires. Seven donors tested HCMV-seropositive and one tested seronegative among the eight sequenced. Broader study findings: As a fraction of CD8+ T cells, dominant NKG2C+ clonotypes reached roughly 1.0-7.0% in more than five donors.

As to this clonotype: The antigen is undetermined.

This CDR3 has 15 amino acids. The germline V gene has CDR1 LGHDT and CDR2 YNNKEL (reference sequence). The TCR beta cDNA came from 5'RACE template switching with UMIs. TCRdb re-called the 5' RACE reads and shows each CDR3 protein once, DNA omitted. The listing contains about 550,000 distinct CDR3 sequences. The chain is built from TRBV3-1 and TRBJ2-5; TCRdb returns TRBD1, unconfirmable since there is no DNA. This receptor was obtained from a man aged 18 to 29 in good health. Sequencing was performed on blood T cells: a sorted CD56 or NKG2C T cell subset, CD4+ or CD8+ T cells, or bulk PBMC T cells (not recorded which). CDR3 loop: CASSPPRGPQETQYF.